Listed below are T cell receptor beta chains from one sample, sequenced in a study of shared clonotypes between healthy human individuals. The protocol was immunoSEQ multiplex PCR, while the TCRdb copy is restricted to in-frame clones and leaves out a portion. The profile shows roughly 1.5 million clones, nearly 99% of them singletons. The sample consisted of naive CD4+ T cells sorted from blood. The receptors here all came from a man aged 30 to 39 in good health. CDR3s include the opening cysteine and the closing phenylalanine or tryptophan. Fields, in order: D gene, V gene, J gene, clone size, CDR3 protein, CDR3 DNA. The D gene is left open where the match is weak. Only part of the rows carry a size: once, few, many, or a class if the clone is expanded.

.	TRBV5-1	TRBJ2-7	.	CASSYSGVTEQYF	TGCGCCAGCTCGTATTCGGGGGTAACCGAGCAGTACTTC
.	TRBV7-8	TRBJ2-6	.	CASSLRGISGANVLTF	TGTGCCAGCAGCTTAAGAGGGATCTCTGGGGCCAACGTCCTGACTTTC
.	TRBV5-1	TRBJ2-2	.	CASRTRPADTGELFF	TGCGCCAGCAGGACGAGGCCTGCGGACACCGGGGAGCTGTTTTTT
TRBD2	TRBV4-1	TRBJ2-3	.	CASSQDLLAGGPTDTQYF	TGCGCCAGCAGCCAAGATCTACTAGCGGGGGGGCCCACAGATACGCAGTATTTT
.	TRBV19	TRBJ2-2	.	CASSIIGFGELFF	TGTGCCAGTAGTATTATTGGATTCGGGGAGCTGTTTTTT
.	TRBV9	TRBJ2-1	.	CASSRDGWDNEQFF	TGTGCCAGCAGCAGGGACGGGTGGGACAATGAGCAGTTCTTC
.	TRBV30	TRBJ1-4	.	CAWRPRITEKLFF	TGTGCCTGGAGGCCCAGGATCACCGAAAAACTGTTTTTT
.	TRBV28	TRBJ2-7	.	CASSLRARESVYEQYF	TGTGCCAGCAGTTTACGGGCCAGGGAAAGCGTCTACGAGCAGTACTTC
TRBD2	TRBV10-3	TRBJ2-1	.	CAISETPSGTSYNEQFF	TGTGCCATCAGCGAAACCCCTAGCGGGACGTCCTACAATGAGCAGTTCTTC
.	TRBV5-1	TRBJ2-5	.	CASSLFGSQETQYF	TGCGCCAGCAGCTTGTTCGGCAGCCAAGAGACCCAGTACTTC
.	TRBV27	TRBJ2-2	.	CASRTRTVGNTGELFF	TGTGCCAGCAGGACCCGGACGGTGGGAAACACCGGGGAGCTGTTTTTT
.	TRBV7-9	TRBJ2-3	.	CASSLITADTQYF	TGTGCCAGCAGCCTAATAACCGCAGATACGCAGTATTTT
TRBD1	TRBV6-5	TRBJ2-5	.	CASSYPGQGSETQYF	TGTGCCAGCAGTTACCCTGGACAGGGATCGGAGACCCAGTACTTC
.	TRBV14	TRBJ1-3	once	CASSQVGVWSSGNTIYF	TGTGCCAGCAGCCAAGTAGGGGTCTGGAGCTCTGGAAACACCATATATTTT
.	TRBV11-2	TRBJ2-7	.	CASSLEVSDLLLMAYEQYF	TGTGCCAGCAGCTTAGAGGTATCGGACTTGCTGCTCATGGCCTACGAGCAGTACTTC
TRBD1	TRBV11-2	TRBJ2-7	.	CASSLAGQTYEQYF	TGTGCCAGCAGCTTAGCGGGACAGACCTACGAGCAGTACTTC
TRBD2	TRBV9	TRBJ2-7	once	CASSVGGTSDWYEQYF	TGTGCCAGCAGCGTAGGAGGGACTAGCGATTGGTACGAGCAGTACTTC
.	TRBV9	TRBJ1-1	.	CASSVRGGPNTEAFF	TGTGCCAGCAGCGTCAGGGGAGGACCGAACACTGAAGCTTTCTTT
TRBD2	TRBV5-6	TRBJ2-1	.	CASSSGTRNGNEQFF	TGTGCCAGCAGCTCCGGGACTAGGAACGGCAATGAGCAGTTCTTC
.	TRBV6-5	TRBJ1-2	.	CASSYDRSNYGYTF	TGTGCCAGCAGTTACGACAGATCTAACTATGGCTACACCTTC
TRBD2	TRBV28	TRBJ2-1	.	CASSPFGRLAGRNEQFF	TGTGCCAGCAGCCCTTTCGGACGACTAGCGGGACGCAATGAGCAGTTCTTC
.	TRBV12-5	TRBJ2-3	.	CASGSESDTQYF	TGTGCTAGTGGTTCGGAGTCAGATACGCAGTATTTT
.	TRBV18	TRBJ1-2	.	CASSPTGFPYGYTF	TGTGCCAGCTCACCAACTGGCTTCCCGTACGGCTACACCTTC
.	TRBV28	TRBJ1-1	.	CASSLVGDTEAFF	TGTGCCAGCAGTTTAGTTGGGGACACTGAAGCTTTCTTT
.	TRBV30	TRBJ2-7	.	CAWSVLMGTSEQYF	TGTGCCTGGAGTGTACTTATGGGGACATCCGAGCAGTACTTC
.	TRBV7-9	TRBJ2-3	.	CASSLVRGQGSDTQYF	TGTGCCAGCAGCTTAGTGCGGGGGCAGGGGTCAGATACGCAGTATTTT
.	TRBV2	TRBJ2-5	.	CASSVAETQYF	TGTGCCAGCAGTGTAGCGGAGACCCAGTACTTC
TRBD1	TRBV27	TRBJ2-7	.	CASRHAGTGQLFVSYEQYF	TGTGCCAGCAGACACGCCGGGACGGGACAGCTGTTCGTCTCCTACGAGCAGTACTTC